This passage covers 15 T cell receptor beta chains from one sample sequenced in a study. The sorted Tregs were CD4+CD25+CD127-/low cells. Adaptor-ligated barcode primers were used to amplify TRBV12-4/TRBJ1-2 clonotypes. One entry per CDR3 protein, called by TCRdb with MiXCR from the multiplex PCR reads. The data hold 2,000 to 2,500 distinct CDR3 sequences, with about 2.6% observed a single time. Source material: tumor-infiltrating Tregs sorted from the breast tumor. All receptors derive from a female donor with breast cancer.

Judged by abundance, this clonotype is medium-sized (0.01 to 0.1%). J is TRBJ1-2 and V is TRBV12-3 or TRBV12-4; D possibly corresponds to TRBD1 (6 bases). Deletions cut 2 bases from V and 4 bases from J, with 14 bases between. The CDR3 totals 15 residues. As DNA, the CDR3 is TGTGCCAGCAGTTTAAGAGTGGCAGGGGTCTATGGCTACACCTTC. It translates to CASSLRVAGVYGYTF.

Within the sample, this clonotype is medium-sized. The chain has TRBV12-3 or TRBV12-4 and TRBJ1-2; D remains unclear. CDR3 length: 13 residues. V was pared by 1 base and J by 1 base, with 4 bases between. This CDR3 reads CASSLVGNYGYTF. CDR3 sequence (DNA): TGTGCCAGCAGTTTAGTCGGTAACTATGGCTACACCTTC.

This clonotype is medium-sized in the sample. V and J are TRBV12-3 or TRBV12-4 and TRBJ1-2; D remains ambiguous. The CDR3 loop spans 12 amino acids. The V end was cut by 7 bases, the J end by 4 bases, with 10 bases between. CDR3 region: CASTGNSYGYTF. In DNA, the CDR3 is TGTGCCAGCACCGGAAACAGCTATGGCTACACCTTC.

By sample fraction, this clonotype is medium-sized. The genes are TRBV12-3 or TRBV12-4 and TRBJ1-2; D is ambiguous. The length of the CDR3 is 13 residues. The germline V and J ends were trimmed by 5 bases and 2 bases, with 9 bases remaining between them. The CDR3, as DNA: TGTGCCAGCAGTGCCCGGAGAAACTATGGCTACACCTTC. It encodes CASSARRNYGYTF.

The sample holds many counts of this clonotype. V and J are TRBV12-3 or TRBV12-4 and TRBJ1-2; D is undetermined. Trimming removed 3 bases at V and 2 bases at J, with 7 bases between. CDR3 length: 13 residues. CDR3 nucleotide sequence: TGTGCCAGCAGTTTCAGAGGGAACTATGGCTACACCTTC. Protein product: CASSFRGNYGYTF.

This clonotype is judged medium-sized. The chain couples TRBV12-3 or TRBV12-4 to TRBJ1-2; possible D gene TRBD1, 5 bases. V shed 3 bases and J shed 0 bases, with 14 bases lying between them. This CDR3 has 16 amino acids. The DNA for the CDR3 is TGTGCCAGCAGTTTCAGGGCGGAAACCTCTAACTATGGCTACACCTTC. Translating gives CASSFRAETSNYGYTF.

Relative to its sample, this clonotype is medium-sized. The chain has TRBV12-3 or TRBV12-4 and TRBJ1-2; D ambiguous. This CDR3 is built from 13 residues. V was clipped by 1 base and J by 3 bases, with 6 bases between them. In DNA, the CDR3 is TGTGCCAGCAGTTTAGAGCGGGACTATGGCTACACCTTC. Translation: CASSLERDYGYTF.

This clonotype is medium-sized (0.01 to 0.1%) by share. The rearrangement joins TRBV12-3 or TRBV12-4 to TRBJ1-2, with D perhaps TRBD1 (5 bases). This CDR3 has 15 residues. Trimming removed 2 bases at V and 1 base at J, with 11 bases between. CDR3 DNA: TGTGCCAGCAGTTTACTTGGGACGGGTAACTATGGCTACACCTTC. This gives the protein CASSLLGTGNYGYTF.

The sample holds many counts of this clonotype. The junction departs from germline at one end; a sequencing error may be responsible. The chain recombines TRBV12-3 or TRBV12-4 with TRBJ1-2, with a weak D call TRBD1 (6 bases). This CDR3 comprises 14 residues. The CDR3: CANSLTTGIEGYTF. The CDR3 coding sequence is TGTGCCAACAGTCTAACTACAGGGATTGAAGGCTACACCTTC.

This clonotype was counted many times. This chain uses TRBV12-3 or TRBV12-4 with TRBJ1-2, with TRBD1 matching 9 bases. V lost 7 bases to trimming and J lost 8 bases; unmatched junction nucleotides: 11. The CDR3 sequence is 14 residues long. CDR3 loop: CASIRDRDSGGYTF. The CDR3 region has the DNA TGTGCCAGCATCAGGGACAGGGATTCAGGAGGCTACACCTTC.

This clonotype occurred many times. A read error may produce the germline difference seen at one junction end. The chain links TRBV12-3 or TRBV12-4 to TRBJ1-2, with D possibly matching TRBD1 (6 bases). The CDR3 is 15 amino acids. The CDR3 DNA is TGTGCCAGCAGCCAAACTCGGACAGCCGTTTCTTTACCCTACTTC. Encoded protein: CASSQTRTAVSLPYF.

By its share, this clonotype is medium-sized. V usage is TRBV12-3 or TRBV12-4 and J usage is TRBJ1-2; weak D call: TRBD1 (6 bases). V shed 4 bases and J shed 5 bases, with 14 bases lying between them. The CDR3 contains 14 residues. The CDR3 nucleotides are TGTGCCAGCAGTTCCCGGGACACTCATTATGGCTACACCTTC. Translation gives CASSSRDTHYGYTF.

By sample fraction, this clonotype is medium-sized. The rearrangement links TRBV12-3 or TRBV12-4 to TRBJ1-2; tentatively, D is TRBD1 (6 bases). The CDR3 is 15 residues long. V was clipped by 7 bases and J by 6 bases, with 21 bases between them. Written as DNA, the CDR3 is TGTGCCAGCACCTTCAATCAAGCAGGGGAGCATGGCTACACCTTC. Translated: CASTFNQAGEHGYTF.

By sample fraction, this clonotype is medium-sized. The chain is built from TRBV12-3 or TRBV12-4 and TRBJ1-2; 8 bases match TRBD1. CDR3 length: 13 residues. V gave up 5 bases and J gave up 4 bases; unmatched junction bases: 3. CDR3 sequence: CASSVGQVYGYTF. Written as DNA, the CDR3 is TGTGCCAGCAGTGTGGGACAGGTCTATGGCTACACCTTC.

This clonotype is medium-sized. The chain has TRBV12-3 or TRBV12-4 and TRBJ1-2; D unclear. CDR3 length: 14 amino acids. V lost 6 bases and J lost 4, with 15 bases in between. Here the CDR3 DNA reads TGTGCCAGCAGCCCTCCTCGGCAGTCCTATGGCTACACCTTC. Translation gives CASSPPRQSYGYTF.